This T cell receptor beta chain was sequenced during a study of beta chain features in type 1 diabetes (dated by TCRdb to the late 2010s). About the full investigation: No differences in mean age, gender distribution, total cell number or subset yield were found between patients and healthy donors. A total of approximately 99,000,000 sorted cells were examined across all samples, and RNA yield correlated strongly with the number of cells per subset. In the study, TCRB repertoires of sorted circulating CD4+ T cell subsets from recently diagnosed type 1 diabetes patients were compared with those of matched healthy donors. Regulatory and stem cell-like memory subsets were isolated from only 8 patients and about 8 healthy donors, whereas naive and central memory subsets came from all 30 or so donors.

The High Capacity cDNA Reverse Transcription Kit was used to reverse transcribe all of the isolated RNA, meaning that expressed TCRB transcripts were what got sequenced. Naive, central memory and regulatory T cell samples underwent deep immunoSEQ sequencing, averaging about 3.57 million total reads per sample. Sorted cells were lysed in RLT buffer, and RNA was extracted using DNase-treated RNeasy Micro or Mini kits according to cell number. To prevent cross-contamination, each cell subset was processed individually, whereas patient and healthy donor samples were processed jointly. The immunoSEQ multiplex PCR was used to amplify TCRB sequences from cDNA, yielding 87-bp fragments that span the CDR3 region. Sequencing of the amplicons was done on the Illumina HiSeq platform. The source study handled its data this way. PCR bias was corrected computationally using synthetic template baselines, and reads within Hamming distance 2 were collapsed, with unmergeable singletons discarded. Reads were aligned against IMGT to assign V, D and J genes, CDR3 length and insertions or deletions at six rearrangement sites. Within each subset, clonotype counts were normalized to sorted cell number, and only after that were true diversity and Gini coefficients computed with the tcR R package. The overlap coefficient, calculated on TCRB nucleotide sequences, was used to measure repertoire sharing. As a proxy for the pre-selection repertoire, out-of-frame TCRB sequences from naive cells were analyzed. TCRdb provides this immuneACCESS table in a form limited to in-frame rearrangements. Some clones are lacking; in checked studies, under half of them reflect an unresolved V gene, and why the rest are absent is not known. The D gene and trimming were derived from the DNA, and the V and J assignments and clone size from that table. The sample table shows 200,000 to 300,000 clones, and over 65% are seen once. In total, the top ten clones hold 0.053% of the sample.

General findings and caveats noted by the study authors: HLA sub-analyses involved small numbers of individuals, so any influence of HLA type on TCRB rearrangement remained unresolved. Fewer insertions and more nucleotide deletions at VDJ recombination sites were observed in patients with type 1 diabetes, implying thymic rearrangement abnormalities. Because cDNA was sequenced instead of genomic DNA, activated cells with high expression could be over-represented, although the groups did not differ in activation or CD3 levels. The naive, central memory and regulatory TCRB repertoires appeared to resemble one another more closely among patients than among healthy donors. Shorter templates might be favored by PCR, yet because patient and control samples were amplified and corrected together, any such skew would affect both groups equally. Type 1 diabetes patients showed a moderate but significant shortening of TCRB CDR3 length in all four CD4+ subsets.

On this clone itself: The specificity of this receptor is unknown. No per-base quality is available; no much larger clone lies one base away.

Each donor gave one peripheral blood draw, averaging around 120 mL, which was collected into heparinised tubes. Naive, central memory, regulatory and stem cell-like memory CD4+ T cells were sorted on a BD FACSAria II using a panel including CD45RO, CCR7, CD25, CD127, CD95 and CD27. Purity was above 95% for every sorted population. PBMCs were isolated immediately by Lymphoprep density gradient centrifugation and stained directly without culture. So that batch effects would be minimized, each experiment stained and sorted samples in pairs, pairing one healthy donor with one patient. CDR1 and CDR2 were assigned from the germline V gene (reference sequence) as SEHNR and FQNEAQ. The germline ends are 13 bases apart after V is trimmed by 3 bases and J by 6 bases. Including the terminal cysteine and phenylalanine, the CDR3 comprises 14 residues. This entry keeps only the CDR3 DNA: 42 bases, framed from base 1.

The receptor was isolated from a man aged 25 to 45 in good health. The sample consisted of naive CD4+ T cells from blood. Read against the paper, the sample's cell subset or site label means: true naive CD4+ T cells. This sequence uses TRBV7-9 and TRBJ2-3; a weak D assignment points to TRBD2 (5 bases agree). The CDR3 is CASSFTTMADTQYF. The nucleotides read TGTGCCAGCAGCTTTACGACTATGGCCGATACGCAGTATTTT.